One and the same sample provided the 29 T cell receptor beta chains below, sequenced in a study of blood T cell repertoires in COVID-19. Clones were sequenced by immunoSEQ multiplex PCR, and TCRdb holds only the in-frame ones, with some missing. The sample lists about 160,000 clones, 92% seen once, with approximately 4.9% in the top ten. The specimen sequenced was peripheral blood. These receptors originate from a man younger than 40 with COVID-19, enrolled during active disease.

The chain links TRBV5-4 to TRBJ1-1, with a possible D match to TRBD1 (6 bases). Germline V gives CDR1 SGHNT, CDR2 YYREEE (reference sequence). The CDR3 consists of 16 residues. Trimming pared 3 bases from V and 4 bases from J, leaving 19 bases between. DNA of the CDR3: TGTGCCAGCAGCTCGGGGGGGGCGAATGGATTCACTGAAGCTTTCTTT. Protein sequence: CASSSGGANGFTEAFF. The variable domain in full, with the rest retrieved from reference TRBV5-4 and TRBJ1-1, is ETGVTQSPTHLIKTRGQQVTLRCSSQSGHNTVSWYQQALGQGPQFIFQYYREEENGRGNFPPRFSGLQFPNYSSELNVNALELDDSALYLCASSSGGANGFTEAFFGQGTRLTVV.

This chain connects TRBV27 to TRBJ1-2, with D perhaps matching TRBD1 (6 bases). This CDR3 comprises 14 residues. Germline V gene lookup returns CDR1 MNHEY and CDR2 SMNVEV (reference sequence). The ends were cut back, 4 bases at V and 8 bases at J, with 17 bases in the middle. The DNA for the CDR3 is TGTGCCAGCAGTTCGGATACAGGGTTCGGCGGCTACACCTTC. This gives the protein CASSSDTGFGGYTF.

This clone came up once. The chain carries TRBV3-1 (or the pseudogene TRBV3-2) and TRBJ2-2; D might be TRBD2 (5 bases). Trimming cost V 4 bases and J 6 bases, with 6 bases left between them. The CDR3 is made up of 12 amino acids. The germline CDR1 and CDR2 sequences are LGHDT and YNNKEL (reference sequence). CDR3 DNA sequence: TGTGCCAGCAGCCTGAGGGCCGGGGAGCTGTTTTTT. It is translated as CASSLRAGELFF.

This clone appeared a single time. The V gene is TRBV5-1, the J gene TRBJ2-7; 10 bases fit TRBD1. The V and J ends lost 3 bases and 2 bases, in that order; junction bases with no gene match: 2. Germline CDR1 SGHRS, CDR2 YFSETQ. The CDR3 has 14 amino acids. CDR3 loop: CASSSGQGAYEQYF. CDR3 nucleotides: TGCGCCAGCAGCTCCGGACAGGGGGCCTACGAGCAGTACTTC.

The chain employs TRBV6-2 or TRBV6-3 and TRBJ1-5; the match to TRBD1 covers 11 bases. From germline, CDR1 is MNHEY and CDR2 SVGEGT. V lost 0 bases to trimming and J lost 6 bases; unmatched junction nucleotides: 19. The CDR3 sequence is 21 residues long. For the CDR3, the DNA is TGTGCCAGCAGTTACTCCCCACTGAATACCGGGACAGGGGGTTCGAGTCAGCCCCAGCATTTT. Translation gives CASSYSPLNTGTGGSSQPQHF.

This clone was picked up one time. The chain uses TRBV6-5 and TRBJ1-2; tentative D call: TRBD1 (5 bases). The V end lost 7 bases, the J end lost 13 bases, and 22 bases lay between the germline ends. Germline CDR1 and CDR2: MNHEY and SVGAGI. The CDR3 runs 13 residues. For the CDR3, the DNA is TGTGCCAGCATAGCAGGGCCTTCCGTTTTATCCACCTTC. Translation: CASIAGPSVLSTF.

This clone was seen a single time. This rearrangement joins TRBV30 to TRBJ2-1; 10 bases align to TRBD1. The V and J ends lost 3 bases and 5 bases, in that order; junction bases with no gene match: 13. Germline V gene sequence: CDR1 GTSNPN, CDR2 SVGIG (reference sequence). The CDR3 totals 17 residues. Here the CDR3 reads CAWSRFLTGTGDNEQFF. The DNA of the CDR3 is TGTGCCTGGAGCCGCTTTTTAACGGGGACAGGGGACAATGAGCAGTTCTTC.

V usage is TRBV18 and J usage is TRBJ1-2; TRBD1 matches 9 bases. V trimming: 3 bases; J trimming: 7 bases; junction bases outside the gene matches: 3. The CDR3 covers 13 residues. The germline CDR1 and CDR2 sequences are KGHSH and LQKENI. In nucleotides, the CDR3 is TGTGCCAGCTCACCGGACAGGGGCTTTGGCTACACCTTC. Amino acid sequence: CASSPDRGFGYTF.

The chain employs TRBV2 and TRBJ2-7, with 9 bases that match TRBD1. Germline-derived CDR1 and CDR2 are SNHLY and FYNNEI. Losses at the gene ends were 3 bases for V and 0 bases for J; bases not matched to a gene: 6. The CDR3 covers 16 residues. CDR3 in amino acids: CASSEVGTGSSYEQYF. The DNA of the CDR3 is TGTGCCAGCAGTGAGGTTGGGACAGGGAGCTCCTACGAGCAGTACTTC.

This chain connects TRBV14 to TRBJ1-2; 9 nucleotides align to TRBD1. The junction had 0 bases not matched to a gene; V was cut back by 3 bases and J by 4 bases. Germline V CDR1 and CDR2: SGHDN, FVKESK. This CDR3 contains 13 residues. The CDR3 protein is CASSQGQGYGYTF. CDR3 coding DNA: TGTGCCAGCAGCCAGGGACAGGGCTATGGCTACACCTTC.

The chain carries TRBV19 and TRBJ2-7, with D maybe TRBD1 (6 bases). Germline V gene lookup returns CDR1 LNHDA and CDR2 SQIVND (reference sequence). The CDR3 length is 15 residues. V was trimmed by 1 base and J by 4 bases, leaving 14 bases between them. The CDR3 protein is CASSIGGRGEYEQYF. The CDR3 coding sequence is TGTGCCAGTAGTATAGGGGGCAGGGGTGAGTACGAGCAGTACTTC.

The chain carries TRBV29-1 and TRBJ2-3; 14 nucleotides agree with TRBD2. The CDR3 contains 14 residues. V was clipped by 4 bases and J by 8 bases; unmatched bases: 5. The V gene's germline CDR1 is SQVTM and CDR2 ANQGSEA. This CDR3 is CSVGGTSGRGTQYF. CDR3 DNA sequence: TGCAGCGTTGGGGGGACTAGCGGGAGAGGTACGCAGTATTTT.

The chain recombines TRBV18 with TRBJ1-1, with TRBD1 matching 8 bases. CDR1 is KGHSH and CDR2 is LQKENI in the germline V gene. V was pared by 3 bases and J by 0 bases, with 6 bases of the junction left unmatched. This CDR3 spans 16 amino acids. CDR3 DNA sequence: TGTGCCAGCTCACCGCTTGGACAGGGATTGAACACTGAAGCTTTCTTT. Its protein product is CASSPLGQGLNTEAFF.

This clone has just a few counts. This rearrangement joins TRBV5-1 to TRBJ1-1; TRBD1 matches 8 bases. Germline-derived CDR1 and CDR2 are SGHRS and YFSETQ. CDR3 length: 16 residues. Trimming cost V 4 bases and J 1 base; bases outside gene matches: 9. The CDR3 nucleotides read TGCGCCAGCAGCCCCGTTGCCGGGACAGGGAACACTGAAGCTTTCTTT. It yields the protein CASSPVAGTGNTEAFF.

A single count supports this clone. Here the CDR3 DNA reads TGTGCCAGCAGCTCCAGAGGGGGTTGGGAACGGAGCAATCAGCCCCAGCATTTT. Translation gives CASSSRGGWERSNQPQHF. The chain couples TRBV7-8 to TRBJ1-5, with D tentatively TRBD1 (6 bases). The CDR3 sequence is 18 residues long. The ends were cut back, 4 bases at V and 1 base at J, with 20 bases in the middle. Germline CDR1 is SGHVS and CDR2 is FQNEAQ.

This chain uses TRBV7-2 with TRBJ2-3, with 10 bases that match TRBD2. CDR1 and CDR2 (germline): SGHTA, FQGNSA. Trimming cost V 4 bases and J 3 bases; bases outside gene matches: 4. This CDR3 has 15 residues. The CDR3 nucleotides are TGTGCCAGCAGCTGGAGCGGGGGGGTAACAGATACGCAGTATTTT. Translating it yields CASSWSGGVTDTQYF. The full variable domain, its missing parts supplied by reference TRBV7-2 and TRBJ2-3, is GAGVSQSPSNKVTEKGKDVELRCDPISGHTALYWYRQSLGQGLEFLIYFQGNSAPDKSGLPSDRFSAERTGGSVSTLTIQRTQQEDSAVYLCASSWSGGVTDTQYFGPGTRLTVL.

The V and J genes are TRBV5-1 and TRBJ2-4, with TRBD1 matching 11 bases. After removal of 2 bases from V and 6 bases from J, the junction contained 1 base not matched to a gene. This CDR3 spans 14 amino acids. The germline CDR1 and CDR2 sequences are SGHRS and YFSETQ. The CDR3 region has the DNA TGCGCCAGCAGCTTCGGGACAGGGGGAAACATTCAGTACTTC. Its translation is CASSFGTGGNIQYF.

The gene calls are TRBV24-1 and TRBJ2-5, with 7 nucleotides matching TRBD1. Germline CDR1 and CDR2: KGHDR and SFDVKD. The CDR3 loop spans 16 amino acids. Unmatched junction bases numbered 13, after V lost 3 bases and J lost 7 bases. The CDR3 region is CATSDPGSTGVGTQYF. Written as DNA, the CDR3 is TGTGCCACCAGTGATCCGGGAAGCACAGGGGTCGGGACCCAGTACTTC.

This clone was recorded only once. The chain combines TRBV11-3 with TRBJ1-1; no reliable D call. Germline CDR1 reads SGHNT; CDR2 reads YENEEA. This CDR3 is 17 amino acids long. V lost 5 bases and J 2 bases, leaving 21 bases between the germline ends. CDR3 nucleotides: TGTGCCAGCAGCCTTTTGGGCAGGTCAGCAGGTAACACTGAAGCTTTCTTT. It codes for CASSLLGRSAGNTEAFF.

The chain carries TRBV6-5 and TRBJ1-4; D might be TRBD1 (6 bases). Per germline, CDR1 MNHEY and CDR2 SVGAGI. The CDR3 sequence is 14 residues long. V was shortened by 6 bases and J by 3 bases, with 11 bases between the two germline ends. As DNA, the CDR3 is TGTGCCAGCAGCCCGGGACAAGCTAATGAAAAACTGTTTTTT. Its translation: CASSPGQANEKLFF.

The V gene is TRBV14, the J gene TRBJ2-1, with D perhaps TRBD2 (6 bases). The CDR3 contains 13 residues. V was shortened by 1 base and J by 13 bases, with 14 bases between the two germline ends. CDR1 and CDR2 from the germline V gene are SGHDN and FVKESK. CDR3 residues: CASSQASGTPQFF. The CDR3 DNA reads TGTGCCAGCAGCCAAGCTTCCGGGACTCCTCAGTTCTTC.

This chain joins TRBV4-3 and TRBJ1-1; D not certain. This CDR3 is 17 amino acids long. Trimming pared 0 bases from V and 3 bases from J, leaving 17 bases between. The germline V gene encodes CDR1 LGHNA and CDR2 YSLEER. The CDR3 DNA follows: TGCGCCAGCAGCCAAGATGGCAGCCGGAGTTTATACACTGAAGCTTTCTTT. Its translation is CASSQDGSRSLYTEAFF.

V is TRBV28 and J is TRBJ1-5, with 8 bases matching TRBD1. Trimming cost V 4 bases and J 3 bases; bases outside gene matches: 8. The CDR3 length is 16 residues. CDR1 is MDHEN, CDR2 SYDVKM, per germline. The CDR3 loop reads CASSSPRQGPNQPQHF. The CDR3 DNA reads as TGTGCCAGCAGTTCTCCCCGACAGGGGCCCAATCAGCCCCAGCATTTT.

The rearrangement uses TRBV4-3 and TRBJ2-5; possible D gene TRBD2, 6 bases. The CDR3 extends over 15 amino acids. Trimming left V 3 bases short and J 7 bases short, with 18 bases between. CDR1 and CDR2 from the germline V gene are LGHNA and YSLEER. The CDR3 bases are TGCGCCAGCAGCCAGTTGACTAGTCCATTGGGGACCCAGTACTTC. This gives the protein CASSQLTSPLGTQYF.

This chain uses TRBV6-2 or TRBV6-3 with TRBJ1-2; 7 bases match TRBD1. The germline CDR1 and CDR2 sequences are MNHEY and SVGEGT. This CDR3 is 13 amino acids long. J was trimmed by 2 bases and V by 6 bases; bases with no gene match: 3. CDR3 sequence reads: CASSPGQNYGYTF. In nucleotides, the CDR3 is TGTGCCAGCAGCCCGGGACAGAACTATGGCTACACCTTC.

The chain carries TRBV9 and TRBJ2-1; 9 positions agree with TRBD2. The CDR3 sequence is 21 residues long. Germline CDR1 and CDR2: SGDLS and YYNGEE. V gave up 0 bases and J gave up 0 bases; unmatched junction bases: 16. This CDR3 reads CASSVGRASGILPSSYNEQFF. CDR3 sequence (DNA): TGTGCCAGCAGCGTAGGGAGGGCTAGCGGGATCCTTCCGAGCTCCTACAATGAGCAGTTCTTC.

V usage is TRBV5-6 and J usage is TRBJ1-1; 8 bases fit TRBD1. Per the germline V gene, CDR1 is SGHDT and CDR2 is YYEEEE. V was pared by 6 bases and J by 1 base, with 8 bases of the junction left unmatched. The CDR3 is 15 amino acids. CDR3 protein: CASNLFQGANTEAFF. The DNA of the CDR3 is TGTGCCAGCAACCTCTTCCAGGGGGCGAACACTGAAGCTTTCTTT.

The V gene is TRBV6-2 or TRBV6-3, the J gene TRBJ1-2, with D possibly TRBD1 on 6 matching bases. Germline CDR1 and CDR2: MNHEY and SVGEGT. Trimming took off 5 bases at V and 0 bases at J, with 10 bases between the two ends. The CDR3 sequence is 14 residues long. This chain's CDR3 is CASSLRTANYGYTF. In DNA form, the CDR3 reads TGTGCCAGCAGTCTACGGACAGCTAACTATGGCTACACCTTC.

J is TRBJ2-1 and V is TRBV7-3, with 8 bases fitting TRBD2. The J segment lost 7 bases and the V segment lost 4 bases, leaving 9 bases of the junction unmatched. This CDR3 has 15 amino acids. Looked up from germline, CDR1 is SGHTA and CDR2 is FQGTGA. The CDR3 loop is CASSSWTSSFNEQFF. The CDR3 nucleotides are TGTGCCAGCAGCTCCTGGACTAGCTCTTTTAATGAGCAGTTCTTC.